The sample holds one count of the clone carrying this TCR beta chain. The antigen is undetermined. This specimen belongs to a study of cytomegalovirus exposure and HLA in healthy donors. As for the study in general: Among roughly 190 million T cells, an earlier analysis found roughly 110 million unique TCR beta sequences.

The CDR3 extends over 16 amino acids. Germline V gene data show CDR1 as SGHKS and CDR2 as YYEKEE (reference sequence). V lost 6 bases to trimming and J lost 1 base, with 16 bases between them. Overall study findings and caveats: Sequencing artifact likely explains a cluster of highly shared sequence variants. A few of the chains that were CMV-associated were confirmed in vitro to be specific for CMV antigens. A prior analysis recorded that most TCR beta V segments were productive about 87% or about 30% of the time.

PCR involved 60 Vbeta and 13 Jbeta primers. Profiling relied on immunoSEQ multiplex PCR, and the TCRdb table lists in-frame clones only, not all of them. The table records around 120,000 clones, 80% of them present only once. The clonotype originates from a male donor in good health and CMV-seronegative. The sequencing sample was made of PBMCs. The V and J genes are TRBV5-5 and TRBJ2-2, with D hard to call. DNA for the CDR3: TGTGCCAGCACTTCCGAAATTGCAGTGAACACCGGGGAGCTGTTTTTT. This translates into CASTSEIAVNTGELFF.